This record looks at one T cell receptor (beta chain) sequence and its context. The data derive from a study of cytomegalovirus exposure and HLA in healthy donors. The PCR used 60 Vbeta and 13 Jbeta primers. Produced via immunoSEQ multiplex PCR; TCRdb's table is partial and in-frame only. The sample includes 150,000 to 200,000 clones, roughly 80% of them seen just once. V was cut by 0 bases and J by 11 bases, with 18 bases left in between. The CDR3 is 15 amino acids. Per the germline V gene, CDR1 is MNHEY and CDR2 is SMNVEV (reference sequence). The chain links TRBV27 to TRBJ2-3, with D possibly being TRBD2 (5 bases). Input material: PBMCs. This TCR was recovered from a woman younger than 30 in good health and CMV-seronegative. Written as DNA, the CDR3 is TGTGCCAGCAGTTTATCCGCCGGCGGATGGGAGAAGCAGTATTTT. Translation gives CASSLSAGGWEKQYF.